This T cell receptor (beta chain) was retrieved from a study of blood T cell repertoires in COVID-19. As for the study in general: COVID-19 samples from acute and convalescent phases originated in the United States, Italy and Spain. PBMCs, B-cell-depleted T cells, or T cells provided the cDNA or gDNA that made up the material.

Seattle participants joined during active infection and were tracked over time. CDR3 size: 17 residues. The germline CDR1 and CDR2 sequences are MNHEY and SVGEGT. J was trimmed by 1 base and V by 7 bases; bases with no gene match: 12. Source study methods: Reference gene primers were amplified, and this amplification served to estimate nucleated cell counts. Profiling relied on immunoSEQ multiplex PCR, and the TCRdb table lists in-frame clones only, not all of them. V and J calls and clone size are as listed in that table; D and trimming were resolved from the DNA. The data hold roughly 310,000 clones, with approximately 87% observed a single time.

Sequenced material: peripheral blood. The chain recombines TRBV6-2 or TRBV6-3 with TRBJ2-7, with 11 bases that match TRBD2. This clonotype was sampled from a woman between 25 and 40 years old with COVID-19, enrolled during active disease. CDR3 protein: CASNPPLAGGPSYEQYF. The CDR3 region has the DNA TGTGCCAGCAACCCCCCGTTAGCGGGAGGGCCTTCCTACGAGCAGTACTTC.